The 32 T cell receptor beta chains presented below share a single source sample, sequenced in a study of OX40 agonist ivuxolimab in advanced cancers. Sequenced by immunoSEQ multiplex PCR; TCRdb stores in-frame clones only, minus some. The repertoire consists of about 93,000 clones, with 90% to 95% occurring once and the leading ten covering over 2.5%. Material: CD4+ or CD8+ T cells sorted from blood, obtained in a trial of the OX40 agonist ivuxolimab. The source is an adult with an advanced solid tumor such as melanoma, head and neck, liver or kidney cancer.

The J gene is TRBJ2-1, the V gene TRBV7-9; 11 bases map to TRBD2. Germline V lookup: CDR1 SEHNR, CDR2 FQNEAQ (reference sequence). Germline trimming cut 7 bases from V and 2 bases from J; bases unmatched to any gene: 4. CDR3 length equals 15 residues. CDR3 residues: CASTLAGGPYNEQFF. CDR3 DNA sequence: TGTGCCAGCACCCTAGCGGGAGGCCCCTACAATGAGCAGTTCTTC.

The chain recombines TRBV7-2 with TRBJ1-2; the D is unclear. Trimming stripped 6 bases from V and 4 bases from J, with 12 bases between. This CDR3 has 13 amino acids. Germline V gene lookup returns CDR1 SGHTA and CDR2 FQGNSA. The CDR3 here is CASSPGSAYGYTF. In nucleotides, the CDR3 is TGTGCCAGCAGTCCCGGGTCAGCCTATGGCTACACCTTC. Full variable domain (outside the CDR3, taken from reference TRBV7-2 and TRBJ1-2): GAGVSQSPSNKVTEKGKDVELRCDPISGHTALYWYRQSLGQGLEFLIYFQGNSAPDKSGLPSDRFSAERTGGSVSTLTIQRTQQEDSAVYLCASSPGSAYGYTFGSGTRLTVV.

The J gene is TRBJ1-1, the V gene TRBV9, with TRBD1 identical over 8 bases. Losses at the gene ends were 3 bases for V and 7 bases for J; bases not matched to a gene: 5. Germline CDR1 is SGDLS and CDR2 is YYNGEE. The CDR3 length is 13 residues. The CDR3 coding sequence is TGTGCCAGCAGCGATACAGGGGGTGATGAAGCTTTCTTT. Amino acid sequence: CASSDTGGDEAFF.

V gene TRBV25-1 combines with J gene TRBJ2-1; the D is unclear. Deletions cut 3 bases from V and 4 bases from J, with 16 bases between. CDR3 length: 16 residues. CDR1 is MGHDK, CDR2 SYGVNS, per germline. CDR3 coding DNA: TGTGCCAGCAGTGAGGACCGGGTGGGGTTGTACAATGAGCAGTTCTTC. This sequence encodes CASSEDRVGLYNEQFF.

J is TRBJ2-3 and V is TRBV5-1, with 10 bases matching TRBD2. Trimming cost V 2 bases and J 0 bases; bases outside gene matches: 6. Germline assignment: CDR1 SGHRS and CDR2 YFSETQ. The CDR3 extends over 17 amino acids. CDR3 in amino acids: CASSFGAGGRSTDTQYF. In DNA form, the CDR3 reads TGCGCCAGCAGCTTCGGAGCGGGAGGGAGAAGCACAGATACGCAGTATTTT.

The chain has TRBV30 and TRBJ2-3; tentatively, D is TRBD1 or TRBD2 (6 bases each). Germline V CDR1 and CDR2: GTSNPN, SVGIG (reference sequence). V was clipped by 1 base and J by 2 bases, with 19 bases between them. This CDR3 region has 17 residues. CDR3 bases: TGTGCCTGGAGTGGAGGGGGGCAGACTCCTTACACAGATACGCAGTATTTT. Encoded protein: CAWSGGGQTPYTDTQYF.

This clone was recorded once. The rearrangement joins TRBV5-1 to TRBJ2-7; 9 bases fit TRBD1. This CDR3 region has 16 residues. CDR1 is SGHRS and CDR2 is YFSETQ in the germline V gene. Trimming cost V 2 bases and J 6 bases; bases outside gene matches: 12. The chain's CDR3 is CASSFGTGGSIGEQYF. As DNA, the CDR3 is TGCGCCAGCAGCTTTGGAACAGGGGGCTCGATTGGCGAGCAGTACTTC.

The chain recombines TRBV28 with TRBJ1-3; unclear D gene. The CDR3 runs to 15 residues. V shed 3 bases and J shed 0 bases, with 9 bases lying between them. Germline CDR1 is MDHEN and CDR2 is SYDVKM. This chain's CDR3 is CASSFAGLSGNTIYF. DNA of the CDR3: TGTGCCAGCAGTTTCGCGGGCCTCTCTGGAAACACCATATATTTT. Drawing the rest from reference TRBV28 and TRBJ1-3, the complete variable domain is DVKVTQSSRYLVKRTGEKVFLECVQDMDHENMFWYRQDPGLGLRLIYFSYDVKMKEKGDIPEGYSVSREKKERFSLILESASTNQTSMYLCASSFAGLSGNTIYFGEGSWLTVV.

The J gene is TRBJ2-6, the V gene TRBV10-3, with TRBD1 matching over 9 bases. The length of the CDR3 is 14 residues. Germline V CDR1 and CDR2: ENHRY, SYGVKD. J lost 6 bases, V lost 6 bases, and 3 bases had no gene match. The CDR3 reads CAISTGGAANVLTF. Here the CDR3 DNA reads TGTGCCATCAGCACAGGGGGCGCGGCCAACGTCCTGACTTTC.

Only one count was recorded for this clone. The chain is built from TRBV10-3 and TRBJ2-3; TRBD2 aligns across 8 bases. The trim removed 5 bases at V and 4 bases at J, leaving 8 bases unmatched. The CDR3 is 15 residues long. Germline CDR1 ENHRY, CDR2 SYGVKD. For the CDR3, the DNA is TGTGCCATCAGTTGGCTAGCGGGTTCTTCAGATACGCAGTATTTT. Its protein product is CAISWLAGSSDTQYF.

The chain is built from TRBV9 and TRBJ2-1; 7 bases agree with TRBD2. The V and J ends lost 1 base and 7 bases, in that order; junction bases with no gene match: 8. The CDR3 is 15 amino acids. Germline V lookup: CDR1 SGDLS, CDR2 YYNGEE. CDR3 loop: CASSVRGEFGNEQFF. DNA of the CDR3: TGTGCCAGCAGCGTACGGGGGGAATTTGGGAATGAGCAGTTCTTC.

The chain couples TRBV19 to TRBJ2-7; 11 positions agree with TRBD1. V lost 5 bases and J lost 3; bases outside the gene matches: 6. The CDR3 has 15 residues. Germline lookup yields CDR1 LNHDA and CDR2 SQIVND (reference sequence). The CDR3 DNA reads TGTGCCAGTAGTGCAGGACAGGGGGCGGTCTACGAGCAGTACTTC. It yields the protein CASSAGQGAVYEQYF.

This clone was seen only once. This chain joins TRBV4-1 and TRBJ1-4; the match to TRBD1 covers 7 bases. The CDR3 loop spans 15 amino acids. Trimming at V came to 1 base and at J to 6 bases, leaving 5 bases not matched to a gene. The germline V gene encodes CDR1 MGHRA and CDR2 YSYEKL. This CDR3 is CASSQVTGVYEKLFF. The CDR3, as DNA: TGCGCCAGCAGCCAAGTTACAGGGGTCTATGAAAAACTGTTTTTT.

This rearrangement joins TRBV5-1 to TRBJ2-5; tentatively, D is TRBD2 (5 bases). Germline CDR1 is SGHRS and CDR2 is YFSETQ. V lost 4 bases to trimming and J lost 5 bases, with 24 bases between them. The CDR3 is 17 amino acids. The CDR3 nucleotides read TGCGCCAGCAGCCCCGAGCAGATGACGAGGGAATCGGAGACCCAGTACTTC. Protein: CASSPEQMTRESETQYF.

This clone was picked up one time. V is TRBV20-1 and J is TRBJ2-3; D uncertain. Germline V gives CDR1 DFQATT, CDR2 SNEGSKA (reference sequence). The V end lost 6 bases, the J end lost 10 bases, and 8 bases lay between the germline ends. The CDR3 is 9 residues long. Written as DNA, the CDR3 is TGCAGTGCCTCCTCCGCGCAGTATTTT. Residues: CSASSAQYF.

The J gene is TRBJ1-6, the V gene TRBV18, with TRBD1 identical over 9 bases. CDR3 length equals 14 residues. The germline V gene encodes CDR1 KGHSH and CDR2 LQKENI. The junction had 2 bases not matched to a gene; V was cut back by 4 bases and J by 7 bases. In DNA form, the CDR3 reads TGTGCCAGCTCACGAGGACAGGGGAATTCACCCCTCCACTTT. This encodes CASSRGQGNSPLHF.

The chain recombines TRBV5-1 with TRBJ2-3; D call uncertain. The CDR3 totals 15 residues. CDR1 and CDR2 from the germline V gene are SGHRS and YFSETQ. V lost 0 bases and J lost 2, with 10 bases in between. For the CDR3, the DNA is TGCGCCAGCAGCTTGGAAGAGTACCACACAGATACGCAGTATTTT. Translation: CASSLEEYHTDTQYF.

Only a few counts were recorded for this clone. This rearrangement joins TRBV11-2 to TRBJ1-6; 7 bases match TRBD1. CDR1 and CDR2 from the germline V gene are SGHAT and FQNNGV. The CDR3 is 15 residues long. Trimming at V came to 5 bases and at J to 6 bases, leaving 7 bases not matched to a gene. CDR3 nucleotide sequence: TGTGCCAGCAGCCCACTCGGACAGGTTAATTCACCCCTCCACTTT. It is translated as CASSPLGQVNSPLHF.

As for this clone: The sample carries other DNA sequences with the same CDR3. V usage is TRBV9 and J usage is TRBJ2-7; 8 nucleotides agree with TRBD1. The V gene end was trimmed by 4 bases and the J gene end by 0 bases; junction bases not matched to a gene: 3. This CDR3 has 14 amino acids. In germline, CDR1 is SGDLS, CDR2 YYNGEE. CDR3 protein: CASSLGQGSYEQYF. CDR3 nucleotide sequence: TGTGCCAGCAGCCTAGGACAGGGCTCCTACGAGCAGTACTTC.

The chain carries TRBV9 and TRBJ2-1, with 7 bases that match TRBD2. V shed 0 bases and J 8 bases; nucleotides not matched to a gene: 5. The germline CDR1 and CDR2 sequences are SGDLS and YYNGEE. The CDR3 has 14 amino acids. CDR3 in DNA: TGTGCCAGCAGCGTAGCTGGGACTATCGATGAGCAGTTCTTC. It encodes CASSVAGTIDEQFF. Drawing the rest from reference TRBV9 and TRBJ2-1, the complete variable domain is DSGVTQTPKHLITATGQRVTLRCSPRSGDLSVYWYQQSLDQGLQFLIQYYNGEERAKGNILERFSAQQFPDLHSELNLSSLELGDSALYFCASSVAGTIDEQFFGPGTRLTVL.

The chain employs TRBV19 and TRBJ2-7; possible D gene TRBD1, 5 bases. The CDR3 totals 13 residues. With 5 bases removed from V and 3 bases from J, the gap between germline ends came to 11 bases. CDR1 is LNHDA and CDR2 is SQIVND in the germline V gene (reference sequence). This CDR3 is CASSPGHFYEQYF. The CDR3 nucleotides are TGTGCCAGTAGTCCAGGACACTTCTACGAGCAGTACTTC.

The chain links TRBV5-4 to TRBJ2-3, with 7 bases identical to TRBD2. CDR1 SGHNT and CDR2 YYREEE come from the germline V gene (reference sequence). The V gene end was trimmed by 1 base and the J gene end by 2 bases; junction bases not matched to a gene: 10. The CDR3 is 17 residues long. CDR3 region: CASSLHIGLGDTDTQYF. The CDR3 nucleotides read TGTGCCAGCAGCTTGCACATCGGACTAGGGGACACAGATACGCAGTATTTT. The whole variable domain, remainder taken from reference TRBV5-4 and TRBJ2-3, is ETGVTQSPTHLIKTRGQQVTLRCSSQSGHNTVSWYQQALGQGPQFIFQYYREEENGRGNFPPRFSGLQFPNYSSELNVNALELDDSALYLCASSLHIGLGDTDTQYFGPGTRLTVL.

The gene calls are TRBV27 and TRBJ1-1; D uncertain. Germline CDR1 MNHEY, CDR2 SMNVEV (reference sequence). The CDR3 covers 14 residues. V gave up 5 bases and J gave up 11 bases, with 21 bases separating them. Here the CDR3 reads CASSVDRAAEDAFF. In DNA form, the CDR3 reads TGTGCCAGCAGTGTAGACCGGGCGGCGGAGGACGCTTTCTTT.

V gene TRBV6-5 combines with J gene TRBJ2-3; unclear D gene. Trimming took off 0 bases at V and 4 bases at J, with 11 bases between the two ends. The germline V gene has CDR1 MNHEY and CDR2 SVGAGI. The CDR3 has 15 residues. CDR3 amino acids: CASSYSAGLADTQYF. CDR3 nucleotide sequence: TGTGCCAGCAGTTACTCGGCAGGTCTGGCAGATACGCAGTATTTT.

J is TRBJ2-7 and V is TRBV27; 7 bases match TRBD2. The CDR3 is 15 residues long. The germline V gene encodes CDR1 MNHEY and CDR2 SMNVEV (reference sequence). V lost 8 bases, J lost 4 bases, and 14 bases stayed unmatched. In DNA, the CDR3 is TGTGCCAGCTCCTACGGGGCGGGAGAAGTTTACGAGCAGTACTTC. Its translation: CASSYGAGEVYEQYF.

This chain links TRBV29-1 with TRBJ2-7; TRBD1 is a possible D gene (6 bases). Trimming took off 6 bases at V and 0 bases at J, with 12 bases between the two ends. The CDR3 covers 13 residues. CDR1 SQVTM and CDR2 ANQGSEA come from the germline V gene. CDR3 sequence (DNA): TGCAGCGTGGTGACAGGCCGCTCCTACGAGCAGTACTTC. This codes for CSVVTGRSYEQYF.

This chain joins TRBV15 and TRBJ1-2; 7 nucleotides line up with TRBD1. Germline values: CDR1 LNHNV, CDR2 YYDKDF (reference sequence). The V and J ends lost 0 bases and 4 bases, in that order; junction bases with no gene match: 17. CDR3 size: 19 residues. The CDR3 loop reads CATSRDPSLDRVGFYGYTF. The CDR3 DNA sequence: TGTGCCACCAGCAGAGATCCAAGCCTTGACAGGGTGGGTTTCTATGGCTACACCTTC.

The sample holds one count of this clone. This chain joins TRBV5-4 and TRBJ1-5; no definite D call. Trimming took off 4 bases at V and 0 bases at J, with 11 bases between the two ends. Germline values: CDR1 SGHNT, CDR2 YYREEE (reference sequence). This CDR3 comprises 15 residues. CDR3 bases: TGTGCCAGCAGCGACGGAGTTAATAGCAATCAGCCCCAGCATTTT. It yields the protein CASSDGVNSNQPQHF.

This clone was observed a handful of times. This specimen includes other DNA sequences encoding the same CDR3. The chain joins TRBV5-6 to TRBJ2-7; D is perhaps TRBD1 or TRBD2 (6 bases each). Germline V gene data show CDR1 as SGHDT and CDR2 as YYEEEE. The ends were cut back, 2 bases at V and 6 bases at J, with 9 bases in the middle. The CDR3 is 12 amino acids. CDR3 DNA sequence: TGTGCCAGCAGCTTCTCGGGGGCCGAGCAGTACTTC. It codes for CASSFSGAEQYF.

V gene TRBV19 combines with J gene TRBJ2-2, with D unresolved. Germline V gene data show CDR1 as LNHDA and CDR2 as SQIVND (reference sequence). The germline V and J ends were trimmed by 3 bases and 5 bases, with 7 bases remaining between them. CDR3 size: 13 residues. CDR3 bases: TGTGCCAGTAGTATCGCCGGAACCGGGGAGCTGTTTTTT. Its translation is CASSIAGTGELFF.

The V and J genes are TRBV28 and TRBJ2-7; D could derive from TRBD1 or TRBD2 (5 bases each). The CDR3 sequence is 14 residues long. The V end was cut by 2 bases, the J end by 2 bases, with 10 bases between. Germline lookup yields CDR1 MDHEN and CDR2 SYDVKM. The CDR3 nucleotides read TGTGCCAGCAGTTTACGGGGCCCAACCTACGAGCAGTACTTC. Translation gives CASSLRGPTYEQYF.

The rearrangement links TRBV5-4 to TRBJ2-7; D uncertain. CDR3 length: 12 residues. From germline, CDR1 is SGHNT and CDR2 YYREEE (reference sequence). V lost 4 bases and J lost 3, with 8 bases in between. The CDR3 DNA reads as TGTGCCAGCAGCGTCGAAGGCTACGAGCAGTACTTC. Protein: CASSVEGYEQYF.